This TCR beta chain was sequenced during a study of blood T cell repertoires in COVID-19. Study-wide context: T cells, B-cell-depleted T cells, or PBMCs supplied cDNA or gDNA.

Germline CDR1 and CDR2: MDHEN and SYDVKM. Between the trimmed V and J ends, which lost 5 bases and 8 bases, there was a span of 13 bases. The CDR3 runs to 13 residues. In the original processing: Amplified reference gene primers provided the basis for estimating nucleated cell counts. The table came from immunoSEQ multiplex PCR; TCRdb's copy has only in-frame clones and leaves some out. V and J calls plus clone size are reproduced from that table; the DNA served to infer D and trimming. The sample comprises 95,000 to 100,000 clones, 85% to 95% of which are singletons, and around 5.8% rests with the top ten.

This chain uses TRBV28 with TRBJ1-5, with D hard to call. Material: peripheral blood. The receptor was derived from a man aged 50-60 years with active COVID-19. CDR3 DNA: TGTGCCAGCAGTCCGACATTTTCAAAGCCCCAGCATTTT. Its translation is CASSPTFSKPQHF.